The next 5 T cell receptor beta chains were all read from a single sample in a study of T cells in Graves' hyperthyroidism and ophthalmopathy. Template material for amplifying TCR beta CDR3 regions consisted of RNA transcripts. The study used the HTBI primer set for a first-round RT-PCR of the TCR CDR3. One entry per CDR3 protein, called by TCRdb with MiXCR from the multiplex PCR reads. The sample lists 650,000 to 750,000 distinct CDR3 sequences; about 14% were seen once. The sample was blood. Receptor source: a woman aged 18-29 years with Graves' hyperthyroidism.

This clonotype was recorded many times. J is TRBJ1-5 and V is TRBV6-2 or TRBV6-3; 7 bases line up with TRBD1. CDR1 is MNHEY, CDR2 SVGEGT, per germline. V trimming: 2 bases; J trimming: 4 bases; junction bases outside the gene matches: 2. CDR3 length: 14 residues. The CDR3 region is CASSYTGENQPQHF. The CDR3 DNA follows: TGTGCCAGCAGTTACACAGGGGAGAATCAGCCCCAGCATTTT.

V usage is TRBV7-6 and J usage is TRBJ2-1, with D perhaps TRBD1 or TRBD2 (6 bases each). The CDR3 extends over 15 amino acids. The germline CDR1 and CDR2 sequences are SGHVS and FNYEAQ. V was shortened by 4 bases and J by 9 bases, with 19 bases between the two germline ends. The CDR3 loop reads CASSSAAWGAGEQFF. CDR3 DNA: TGTGCCAGCAGCTCCGCGGCGTGGGGGGCCGGTGAGCAGTTCTTC.

This clonotype has ten or more counts. The chain couples TRBV28 to TRBJ2-3; TRBD1 or TRBD2 may be the D gene (6 bases each). The germline gives CDR1 MDHEN, CDR2 SYDVKM. CDR3 length: 15 residues. V dropped 11 bases and J dropped 7 bases, with 25 bases sitting between them. The CDR3 region has the DNA TGTGCCGCTCAAGGAAGGGGGGCATCACAAAATACGCAGTATTTT. Its protein is CAAQGRGASQNTQYF. Full variable domain (remainder filled in from reference TRBV28 and TRBJ2-3): DVKVTQSSRYLVKRTGEKVFLECVQDMDHENMFWYRQDPGLGLRLIYFSYDVKMKEKGDIPEGYSVSREKKERFSLILESASTNQTSMYLCAAQGRGASQNTQYFGPGTRLTVL.

The V gene is TRBV11-1, the J gene TRBJ2-3; 8 nucleotides match TRBD2. After removal of 5 bases from V and 1 base from J, the junction contained 8 bases not matched to a gene. Per germline, CDR1 SGHAT and CDR2 FQDESV (reference sequence). This CDR3 comprises 16 residues. In nucleotides, the CDR3 is TGTGCCAGCAGCCCATTAGCGGGATTGGGCACAGATACGCAGTATTTT. Amino acids: CASSPLAGLGTDTQYF.

There are many counts of this clonotype. The V gene is TRBV10-3, the J gene TRBJ1-1; a weak D match, TRBD1 (5 bases). The V and J ends lost 6 bases and 1 base respectively, with 9 bases between them. CDR1 and CDR2 from the germline V gene are ENHRY and SYGVKD. The CDR3 has 13 amino acids. The CDR3 nucleotides are TGTGCCATCAGCGGGACTGAGAACACTGAAGCTTTCTTT. Amino acid sequence: CAISGTENTEAFF.